The clone carrying this TCR beta chain was counted once. This record comes from a study of cytomegalovirus exposure and HLA in healthy donors. CDR3 length: 14 residues. Unmatched junction bases numbered 10, after V lost 6 bases and J lost 8 bases. The V gene's germline CDR1 is SGHRS and CDR2 YFSETQ. Both 60 Vbeta primers and 13 Jbeta primers went into the PCR. This table comes from immunoSEQ multiplex PCR, and its TCRdb copy is limited to in-frame clones, with some not included. The sample yields 150,000 to 200,000 clones, approximately 82% seen once. The V and J genes are TRBV5-1 and TRBJ2-1; 8 bases are shared with TRBD2. The receptor was isolated from a woman in her 30s in good health and CMV-seronegative. Material for sequencing was PBMCs. The CDR3 loop is CASMYGGGRDEQFF. CDR3 sequence (DNA): TGCGCCAGCATGTACGGGGGGGGCCGGGATGAGCAGTTCTTC.